This passage covers 25 T cell receptor beta chains from one sample sequenced in a study of blood T cell repertoires in COVID-19. Clones were read by immunoSEQ multiplex PCR, and TCRdb kept only the in-frame ones, dropping some. The sample has 250,000 to 300,000 clones, about 89% seen once. The sequenced sample consisted of peripheral blood. These receptors came from a woman aged 60-70 years with acute or convalescent COVID-19.

The chain carries TRBV29-1 and TRBJ1-2, with a tentative D call TRBD1 (5 bases). Trimming left V 0 bases short and J 9 bases short, with 20 bases between. CDR1 SQVTM and CDR2 ANQGSEA come from the germline V gene. This CDR3 has 15 amino acids. Here the CDR3 DNA reads TGCAGCGTTGAAGATCCGGGGGAAAACATGCGAAGCTACACCTTC. It is translated as CSVEDPGENMRSYTF.

The rearrangement joins TRBV10-3 to TRBJ2-1; 8 bases align to TRBD2. Germline trimming cut 7 bases from V and 5 bases from J; bases unmatched to any gene: 7. CDR1 and CDR2 (germline): ENHRY, SYGVKD. This CDR3 spans 14 amino acids. CDR3 residues: CAITQAGAHNEQFF. Here the CDR3 DNA reads TGTGCCATCACACAAGCGGGAGCTCACAATGAGCAGTTCTTC.

The table lists this clone with a few counts. The chain employs TRBV27 and TRBJ1-1, with D possibly being TRBD1 (5 bases). V dropped 3 bases and J dropped 9 bases, with 14 bases sitting between them. The CDR3 loop spans 13 amino acids. Germline V gene sequence: CDR1 MNHEY, CDR2 SMNVEV (reference sequence). The chain's CDR3 is CASSFGGNTQAFF. CDR3 sequence (DNA): TGTGCCAGCAGTTTTGGGGGGAACACCCAAGCTTTCTTT.

This chain links TRBV7-9 with TRBJ1-1, with D perhaps TRBD1 (6 bases). CDR1 is SEHNR, CDR2 FQNEAQ, per germline (reference sequence). The CDR3 is made up of 14 amino acids. V gave up 5 bases and J gave up 6 bases, with 16 bases separating them. Written as DNA, the CDR3 is TGTGCCAGCAGCGCCGAACCCGGACAGCCTGAAGCTTTCTTT. It is translated as CASSAEPGQPEAFF.

The chain recombines TRBV6-1 with TRBJ2-5, with D perhaps TRBD2 (5 bases). The germline V gene encodes CDR1 MNHNS and CDR2 SASEGT. This CDR3 is built from 12 residues. V lost 2 bases and J lost 14, with 15 bases in between. For the CDR3, the DNA is TGTGCCAGCAGTGAATTCGGGCTAGCCGACTACTTC. It is translated as CASSEFGLADYF.

The rearrangement uses TRBV11-3 and TRBJ2-1; 9 bases align to TRBD1. CDR1 is SGHNT, CDR2 YENEEA, per germline. Unmatched junction bases numbered 7, after V lost 5 bases and J lost 8 bases. The CDR3 has 14 amino acids. For the CDR3, the DNA is TGTGCCAGCAGCGGGGGGACAGGGCTGGATGAGCAGTTCTTC. This sequence encodes CASSGGTGLDEQFF.

The CDR3 coding sequence is TGTGCCATTCACAGGGAGGGGCAGAACGTTCAGTACTTC. This codes for CAIHREGQNVQYF. This rearrangement joins TRBV2 to TRBJ2-4; D is possibly TRBD2 (7 bases). The CDR3 spans 13 residues. The germline V gene has CDR1 SNHLY and CDR2 FYNNEI. Trimming took off 10 bases at V and 11 bases at J, with 21 bases between the two ends.

This chain connects TRBV5-1 to TRBJ1-1; TRBD1 aligns across 7 bases. CDR3 length: 13 amino acids. Trimming at V came to 1 base and at J to 6 bases, leaving 3 bases not matched to a gene. Germline V gives CDR1 SGHRS, CDR2 YFSETQ. As DNA, the CDR3 is TGCGCCAGCAGCTTGAACAGGGGTGCTGAAGCTTTCTTT. This codes for CASSLNRGAEAFF.

J is TRBJ2-1 and V is TRBV5-1, with 9 bases aligning to TRBD2. From germline, CDR1 is SGHRS and CDR2 YFSETQ. The ends lost 4 bases at V and 4 bases at J; junction bases unmatched: 6. The CDR3 runs to 15 residues. In nucleotides, the CDR3 is TGCGCCAGCAGCCCTGGCGGGGGGGTATACAATGAGCAGTTCTTC. It yields the protein CASSPGGGVYNEQFF.

In its sample, this clone was seen once. J is TRBJ2-7 and V is TRBV7-9; 12 bases are a match to TRBD2. Losses at the gene ends were 0 bases for V and 3 bases for J; bases not matched to a gene: 3. This CDR3 contains 16 residues. Germline values: CDR1 SEHNR, CDR2 FQNEAQ (reference sequence). The CDR3 loop is CASSLAATSGSYEQYF. The CDR3 DNA is TGTGCCAGCAGCTTAGCCGCGACTAGCGGGAGCTACGAGCAGTACTTC.

The rearrangement links TRBV27 to TRBJ1-2; unclear D gene. The CDR3 has 16 amino acids. Trimming left V 0 bases short and J 0 bases short, with 11 bases between. Germline CDR1 and CDR2: MNHEY and SMNVEV (reference sequence). The CDR3 sequence is CASSLSRRTPNYGYTF. DNA of the CDR3: TGTGCCAGCAGTTTATCGCGGAGGACCCCTAACTATGGCTACACCTTC.

This chain uses TRBV6-5 with TRBJ2-1; D is perhaps TRBD2 (6 bases). Trimming shortened V by 4 bases and J by 8 bases, and 18 bases separated the two germline ends. The CDR3 is 15 residues long. Germline loops: CDR1 MNHEY, CDR2 SVGAGI. The DNA for the CDR3 is TGTGCCAGCAGTTCTTCCGGGAGACGGCGTGATGAGCAGTTCTTC. It translates to CASSSSGRRRDEQFF.

The chain recombines TRBV5-6 with TRBJ2-7; 8 bases are shared with TRBD2. There are 15 residues in the CDR3. The germline CDR1 and CDR2 sequences are SGHDT and YYEEEE. Trimming cost V 0 bases and J 7 bases; bases outside gene matches: 9. The CDR3 DNA sequence: TGTGCCAGCAGCTTGGATCTCGGGGGGGCAGAAGAGCAGTACTTC. It codes for CASSLDLGGAEEQYF.

The rearrangement links TRBV5-1 to TRBJ1-1, with 7 nucleotides matching TRBD1. This CDR3 has 16 amino acids. In germline, CDR1 is SGHRS, CDR2 YFSETQ. V lost 1 base to trimming and J lost 7 bases; unmatched junction nucleotides: 13. CDR3 protein: CASSLNRDSITLEAFF. The CDR3 bases are TGCGCCAGCAGCTTGAACCGGGACAGTATAACTCTTGAAGCTTTCTTT.

The chain has TRBV12-3 or TRBV12-4 and TRBJ2-2; D unresolved. This CDR3 comprises 11 residues. The ends were cut back, 3 bases at V and 7 bases at J, with 3 bases in the middle. The CDR3: CASSFLGELFF. The CDR3, as DNA: TGTGCCAGCAGTTTTCTCGGGGAGCTGTTTTTT.

In this sample, this clone turned up once. CDR3 sequence: CASSIGLAGSRQFF. DNA of the CDR3: TGTGCCAGTAGTATTGGACTAGCGGGTTCCCGGCAGTTCTTC. The rearrangement links TRBV19 to TRBJ2-1, with TRBD2 matching 11 bases. The CDR3 loop spans 14 amino acids. Per the germline V gene, CDR1 is LNHDA and CDR2 is SQIVND (reference sequence). V was pared by 3 bases and J by 12 bases, with 7 bases of the junction left unmatched.

V gene TRBV9 combines with J gene TRBJ1-2; D might be TRBD1 (6 bases). Germline values: CDR1 SGDLS, CDR2 YYNGEE. Trimming took 0 bases from V and 5 from J, leaving 20 bases between them. The CDR3 is 17 amino acids. CDR3 protein: CASSVDWGQGRKYGYTF. CDR3 nucleotides: TGTGCCAGCAGCGTAGATTGGGGGCAGGGACGCAAATATGGCTACACCTTC.

This clone was counted a single time. The chain combines TRBV14 with TRBJ1-6, with 12 bases fitting TRBD1. V shed 5 bases and J 7 bases; nucleotides not matched to a gene: 6. From germline, CDR1 is SGHDN and CDR2 FVKESK. There are 16 residues in the CDR3. The CDR3 bases are TGTGCCAGCAGCGTCGGGACAGGGGGCGCGAATTCACCCCTCCACTTT. Encoded protein: CASSVGTGGANSPLHF.

The CDR3: CAGQGWPNTEAFF. As DNA, the CDR3 is TGTGCCGGCCAGGGGTGGCCGAACACTGAAGCTTTCTTT. This chain connects TRBV6-6 to TRBJ1-1; D might be TRBD1 (6 bases). This CDR3 spans 13 amino acids. Trimming left V 11 bases short and J 1 base short, with 14 bases between. The germline V gene encodes CDR1 MNHNY and CDR2 SVGAGI (reference sequence).

This clone was counted once. The rearrangement links TRBV3-1 (or the pseudogene TRBV3-2) to TRBJ1-2; 8 bases line up with TRBD1. This CDR3 is 15 amino acids long. The V segment lost 5 bases and the J segment 5 bases; nucleotides outside the gene matches: 10. Germline assignment: CDR1 LGHDT and CDR2 YNNKEL (reference sequence). The CDR3 DNA reads TGTGCCAGCAGCTACATGAAGACAGGGGATTATGGCTACACCTTC. Its translation: CASSYMKTGDYGYTF.

This clone turned up a few times. The chain uses TRBV2 and TRBJ1-2, with D unresolved. CDR1 SNHLY and CDR2 FYNNEI come from the germline V gene. V was pared by 4 bases and J by 13 bases, with 19 bases between. CDR3 length equals 13 residues. In DNA form, the CDR3 reads TGTGCCAGCAGTGTCGCACGGACTCCGGAAGGCACCTTC. It codes for CASSVARTPEGTF.

The rearrangement uses TRBV6-2 or TRBV6-3 and TRBJ1-3, with 7 bases lining up with TRBD1. J gave up 8 bases and V 2 bases, and 6 bases lay outside the gene matches. CDR3 length equals 14 residues. Germline V gene lookup returns CDR1 MNHEY and CDR2 SVGEGT. The CDR3 DNA follows: TGTGCCAGCAGTTACGGGACAGCTGAATACACCATATATTTT. Translating it yields CASSYGTAEYTIYF.

The rearrangement links TRBV24-1 to TRBJ2-1; TRBD1 aligns across 8 bases. This CDR3 region has 12 residues. V lost 7 bases and J lost 10; bases outside the gene matches: 5. The germline V gene has CDR1 KGHDR and CDR2 SFDVKD. CDR3 protein: CATRGQVGEQFF. The CDR3 nucleotides are TGTGCCACCAGGGGACAGGTTGGGGAGCAGTTCTTC.

The chain couples TRBV19 to TRBJ1-5, with D possibly TRBD1 on 6 matching bases. Germline V gives CDR1 LNHDA, CDR2 SQIVND (reference sequence). Trimming pared 4 bases from V and 5 bases from J, leaving 24 bases between. CDR3 length equals 18 residues. This CDR3 reads CASSTPPKDRFGDQPQHF. The CDR3 DNA reads TGTGCCAGTAGTACCCCACCTAAAGACAGGTTCGGGGATCAGCCCCAGCATTTT. The variable domain in full, completed from reference TRBV19 and TRBJ1-5, reads DGGITQSPKYLFRKEGQNVTLSCEQNLNHDAMYWYRQDPGQGLRLIYYSQIVNDFQKGDIAEGYSVSREKKESFPLTVTSAQKNPTAFYLCASSTPPKDRFGDQPQHFGDGTRLSIL.

The chain recombines TRBV18 with TRBJ1-6; possible D gene TRBD1, 5 bases. CDR1 KGHSH and CDR2 LQKENI come from the germline V gene. The CDR3 loop spans 16 amino acids. The ends were cut back, 2 bases at V and 10 bases at J, with 18 bases in the middle. The CDR3 protein is CASSPGRAAGGSPLHF. CDR3 sequence (DNA): TGTGCCAGCTCACCAGGCCGTGCAGCCGGGGGGTCACCCCTCCACTTT.